A single sample is the source of the 9 T cell receptor beta chains below, sequenced in a study of technical replicates of blood from a few donors. Only in-frame clones appear in the TCRdb table, and some are missing; sequencing was by immunoSEQ multiplex PCR. The sample consists of about 81,000 clones, approximately 94% of them appearing once. Sequencing was done on a sample of T cells isolated from PBMCs. Every receptor here comes from a human donor in good health.

The chain combines TRBV28 with TRBJ1-5, with 11 nucleotides matching TRBD1. V dropped 2 bases and J dropped 7; count of bases not matched to a gene: 7. CDR3 length equals 16 residues. The germline V gene encodes CDR1 MDHEN and CDR2 SYDVKM. This chain's CDR3 is CASSLLGQGDRQPQHF. The CDR3 nucleotides are TGTGCCAGCAGTTTACTGGGACAGGGGGATCGGCAGCCCCAGCATTTT.

The chain couples TRBV6-5 to TRBJ2-1, with 9 nucleotides matching TRBD2. Germline V gene lookup returns CDR1 MNHEY and CDR2 SVGAGI. With 8 bases clipped from V and 5 bases from J, the junction kept 10 bases outside the gene matches. CDR3 length equals 15 residues. The DNA for the CDR3 is TGTGCCAGCGCATCAATAGCGGGAGTCCACAATGAGCAGTTCTTC. Translation gives CASASIAGVHNEQFF.

The genes are TRBV19 and TRBJ2-1; 8 positions match TRBD2. Germline loops: CDR1 LNHDA, CDR2 SQIVND (reference sequence). The CDR3 is 17 amino acids. V gave up 3 bases and J gave up 6 bases; unmatched junction bases: 13. In DNA, the CDR3 is TGTGCCAGTAGTATCTTTCCCAGCGGGAGACTAGGCAATGAGCAGTTCTTC. The encoded protein is CASSIFPSGRLGNEQFF.

This rearrangement joins TRBV30 to TRBJ1-1, with TRBD1 matching over 10 bases. The germline gives CDR1 GTSNPN, CDR2 SVGIG (reference sequence). This CDR3 has 14 residues. With V trimmed by 5 bases and J by 5 bases, 8 bases remained unmatched. This CDR3 reads CAWQHRDRGTEAFF. The CDR3, as DNA: TGTGCCTGGCAGCATCGGGACAGGGGAACTGAAGCTTTCTTT.

This chain uses TRBV4-2 with TRBJ1-4; D is undetermined. The CDR3 runs to 16 residues. From germline, CDR1 is LGHNA and CDR2 YNFKEQ. V was pared by 1 base and J by 0 bases, with 9 bases between. The CDR3 spells CASSQGGSATNEKLFF. In nucleotides, the CDR3 is TGTGCCAGCAGCCAAGGCGGCTCTGCAACTAATGAAAAACTGTTTTTT.

This rearrangement joins TRBV27 to TRBJ2-3, with 8 bases lining up with TRBD2. Germline CDR1 MNHEY, CDR2 SMNVEV (reference sequence). The CDR3 runs 15 residues. Trimming at V came to 2 bases and at J to 4 bases, leaving 5 bases not matched to a gene. The CDR3 spells CASSLVAGWPDTQYF. CDR3 nucleotide sequence: TGTGCCAGCAGTTTAGTAGCGGGATGGCCAGATACGCAGTATTTT.

This chain uses TRBV30 with TRBJ1-1; D call uncertain. This CDR3 has 13 amino acids. V lost 3 bases, J lost 5 bases, and 13 bases lay in between. Germline CDR1 reads GTSNPN; CDR2 reads SVGIG (reference sequence). The CDR3 DNA follows: TGTGCCTGGAGCGGTCAACTCGGGACTGAAGCTTTCTTT. This gives the protein CAWSGQLGTEAFF.

The chain has TRBV19 and TRBJ2-3, with D tentatively TRBD1 (6 bases). Germline assignment: CDR1 LNHDA and CDR2 SQIVND (reference sequence). V lost 5 bases to trimming and J lost 5 bases, with 17 bases between them. This CDR3 contains 15 residues. The CDR3 DNA reads as TGTGCCAGTAGTGGGGGCGACCCCTTGGTAGATACGCAGTATTTT. It yields the protein CASSGGDPLVDTQYF. The full variable domain, rest sourced from reference TRBV19 and TRBJ2-3, is DGGITQSPKYLFRKEGQNVTLSCEQNLNHDAMYWYRQDPGQGLRLIYYSQIVNDFQKGDIAEGYSVSREKKESFPLTVTSAQKNPTAFYLCASSGGDPLVDTQYFGPGTRLTVL.

This chain connects TRBV30 to TRBJ2-1; 15 bases fit TRBD2. The germline gives CDR1 GTSNPN, CDR2 SVGIG (reference sequence). V lost 3 bases, J lost 7 bases, and 13 bases stayed unmatched. The CDR3 consists of 18 residues. In nucleotides, the CDR3 is TGTGCCTGGAGCGGTTGGACTAGCGGGAGGGCCGTTGAAAATGAGCAGTTCTTC. This sequence encodes CAWSGWTSGRAVENEQFF.